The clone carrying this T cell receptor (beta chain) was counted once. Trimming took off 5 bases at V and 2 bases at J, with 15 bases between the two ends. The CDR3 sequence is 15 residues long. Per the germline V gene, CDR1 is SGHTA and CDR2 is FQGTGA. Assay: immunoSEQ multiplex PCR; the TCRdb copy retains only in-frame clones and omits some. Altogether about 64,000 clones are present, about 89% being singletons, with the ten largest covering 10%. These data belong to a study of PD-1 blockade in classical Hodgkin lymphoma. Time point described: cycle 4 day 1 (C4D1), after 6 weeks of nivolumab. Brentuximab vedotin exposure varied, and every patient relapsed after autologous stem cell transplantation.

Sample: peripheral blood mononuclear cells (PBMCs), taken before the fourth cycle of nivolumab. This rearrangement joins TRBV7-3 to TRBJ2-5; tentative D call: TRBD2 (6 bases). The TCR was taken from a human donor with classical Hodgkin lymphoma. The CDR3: CASSPTGEAQETQYF. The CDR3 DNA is TGTGCCAGCAGCCCGACCGGGGAGGCTCAAGAGACCCAGTACTTC.